The 5 T cell receptor beta chains in this list originate from one sample, sequenced in a study of shared clonotypes between healthy human individuals. Libraries were prepared by immunoSEQ multiplex PCR; TCRdb keeps only in-frame clonotypes and omits some of them. This table has 950,000 to 1,100,000 clones, 75% to 85% appearing once. The specimen was memory CD4+ T cells from PBMCs. This sample's subset: CD45RA-negative fraction. Receptors were obtained from a man aged 18-30 years in good health. Some clones in this sample may be carry-over from other donors' samples.

The rearrangement links TRBV6-1 to TRBJ2-5; 8 bases match TRBD1. CDR3 size: 15 residues. Unmatched junction bases numbered 6, after V lost 2 bases and J lost 4 bases. Germline CDR1 reads MNHNS; CDR2 reads SASEGT. The CDR3 protein is CASSEFRGRGETQYF. The CDR3 nucleotides are TGTGCCAGCAGTGAATTCAGGGGGCGCGGAGAGACCCAGTACTTC.

CDR3 residues: CASSLDRGRGYTEAFF. CDR3 DNA: TGTGCCAGCAGCTTAGATCGTGGTAGGGGATACACTGAAGCTTTCTTT. The rearrangement links TRBV11-2 to TRBJ1-1; a weak D match, TRBD1 (5 bases). The V end lost 0 bases, the J end lost 3 bases, and 14 bases lay between the germline ends. This CDR3 is 16 amino acids long. The germline V gene has CDR1 SGHAT and CDR2 FQNNGV.

This clone was detected once. CDR3 sequence reads: CASSPTGLQNIQYF. DNA for the CDR3: TGTGCCAGCTCACCGACAGGACTCCAAAACATTCAGTACTTC. This sequence joins TRBV18 and TRBJ2-4, with D perhaps matching TRBD1 (6 bases). The germline V gene has CDR1 KGHSH and CDR2 LQKENI. Trimming pared 3 bases from V and 5 bases from J, leaving 11 bases between. CDR3 length equals 14 residues. The full variable domain, completed using reference TRBV18 and TRBJ2-4, is NAGVMQNPRHLVRRRGQEARLRCSPMKGHSHVYWYRQLPEEGLKFMVYLQKENIIDESGMPKERFSAEFPKEGPSILRIQQVVRGDSAAYFCASSPTGLQNIQYFGAGTRLSVL.

The CDR3 here is CASSLRTHFTGEYSSYNEQFF. For the CDR3, the DNA is TGCGCCAGCAGCCTCAGGACGCACTTCACTGGGGAATATAGCTCCTACAATGAGCAGTTCTTC. The chain uses TRBV4-1 and TRBJ2-1, with no clear D. Germline values: CDR1 MGHRA, CDR2 YSYEKL. V lost 4 bases and J 0 bases, leaving 28 bases between the germline ends. This CDR3 is built from 21 residues.

CDR3 nucleotide sequence: TGTGCCAGCAGCCTGGGCGGGAGGGTCACAGATACGCAGTATTTT. Translation: CASSLGGRVTDTQYF. The chain combines TRBV5-6 with TRBJ2-3; TRBD2 matches at 9 bases. The CDR3 totals 15 residues. Per germline, CDR1 SGHDT and CDR2 YYEEEE. J gave up 2 bases and V 4 bases, and 5 bases lay outside the gene matches.